This T cell receptor beta chain was identified during a study of T cell responses to AZD1222 COVID-19 vaccine. General study results and limits: Donors were chiefly white British, with a greater number of females, and clonal diversity was perhaps underestimated. Unmutated variant regions are reportedly targeted by nearly half of spike-specific TCRs.

The CDR3 is made up of 14 amino acids. V lost 6 bases and J 3 bases, leaving 12 bases between the germline ends. CDR1 is MNHEY and CDR2 is SVGAGI in the germline V gene. In regard to this clone: Its antigen is currently unknown.

Data came from immunoSEQ multiplex PCR; TCRdb stores just in-frame clones and leaves some out. The sample lists some 150,000 clones, about 92% occurring once. The source is an adult in good health. The V call is TRBV6-5, the J call TRBJ1-5; D not resolved. The specimen comprised peripheral blood, sampled on day 0 of MenACWY control vaccination. In DNA, the CDR3 is TGTGCCAGCAGCCATTGGGAGATCAATCAGCCCCAGCATTTT. This gives the protein CASSHWEINQPQHF.